What follows are 17 T cell receptor beta chains derived from one specimen sequenced in a study of blood T cell repertoires in COVID-19. TCRdb's table, derived via immunoSEQ multiplex PCR, lists solely in-frame clones and lacks some. This sample yields 140,000 or so clones, of which 85% to 90% are seen a single time; less than 45% belongs to the top ten. The sequenced sample consisted of peripheral blood. The receptors come from a man in his fifties who had recovered from COVID-19.

This clone appeared a few times. V gene TRBV29-1 combines with J gene TRBJ2-7; 8 nucleotides match TRBD1. Germline-derived CDR1 and CDR2 are SQVTM and ANQGSEA. CDR3 length equals 14 residues. V trimming: 5 bases; J trimming: 5 bases; junction bases outside the gene matches: 11. CDR3 in DNA: TGCAGCGTTACCACAAGGGCAGGGGGCCACGAGCAGTACTTC. Translated: CSVTTRAGGHEQYF.

J is TRBJ1-4 and V is TRBV6-5, with 10 bases fitting TRBD1. Germline values: CDR1 MNHEY, CDR2 SVGAGI. The CDR3 sequence is 15 residues long. V gave up 4 bases and J gave up 8 bases; unmatched junction bases: 7. CDR3 coding DNA: TGTGCCAGCAGTTTCCTCGGGACAGGGGACGAAAAACTGTTTTTT. Encoded protein: CASSFLGTGDEKLFF.

This clone has only a few counts. This chain uses TRBV5-8 with TRBJ2-7, with a possible D match to TRBD1 (5 bases). The CDR3 length is 12 residues. Germline lookup yields CDR1 SGHTS and CDR2 YDEGEE. Trimming removed 1 base at V and 3 bases at J, with 5 bases between. DNA of the CDR3: TGTGCCAGCAGCTTGACAGGCTACGAGCAGTACTTC. Residues: CASSLTGYEQYF.

CDR3 coding DNA: TGCGCCAGCAAGCTTGGGGCTAGCGGGGCGCACGAGCAGTACTTC. Translating it yields CASKLGASGAHEQYF. The chain combines TRBV10-2 with TRBJ2-7, with 9 positions matching TRBD2. The trim removed 7 bases at V and 5 bases at J, leaving 12 bases unmatched. Germline V gives CDR1 WSHSY, CDR2 SAAADI. The CDR3 totals 15 residues.

The chain is built from TRBV5-1 and TRBJ1-1; D perhaps matches TRBD1 (6 bases). V was clipped by 4 bases and J by 9 bases, with 16 bases between them. The CDR3 is 13 residues long. From germline, CDR1 is SGHRS and CDR2 YFSETQ. The CDR3 DNA is TGCGCCAGCAGCCCGGGACAATCGACCAAAGCTTTCTTT. Its translation is CASSPGQSTKAFF.

The CDR3 sequence is CASSESNTEAFF. The CDR3 nucleotides are TGTGCCAGCAGTGAATCTAACACTGAAGCTTTCTTT. V is TRBV6-1 and J is TRBJ1-1; D ambiguous. The CDR3 is made up of 12 amino acids. V was cut by 2 bases and J by 2 bases, with 3 bases left in between. CDR1 MNHNS and CDR2 SASEGT come from the germline V gene.

The J gene is TRBJ1-1, the V gene TRBV6-5, with D perhaps TRBD1 (5 bases). Trimming left V 6 bases short and J 0 bases short, with 14 bases between. This CDR3 has 15 residues. Germline V gives CDR1 MNHEY, CDR2 SVGAGI. DNA of the CDR3: TGTGCCAGCAGACGAGCAGGGTCCATGAACACTGAAGCTTTCTTT. This codes for CASRRAGSMNTEAFF.

The V and J genes are TRBV7-2 and TRBJ2-5; 10 bases match TRBD2. The CDR3 contains 16 residues. Germline-derived CDR1 and CDR2 are SGHTA and FQGNSA. V lost 5 bases and J lost 5; bases outside the gene matches: 11. The CDR3 DNA follows: TGTGCCAGCAGCAAAAGGACTAGCGGCTATGGGGAGACCCAGTACTTC. Protein sequence: CASSKRTSGYGETQYF.

This chain uses TRBV5-8 with TRBJ2-3; 11 nucleotides align to TRBD1. V lost 7 bases to trimming and J lost 0 bases; unmatched junction nucleotides: 10. CDR1 SGHTS and CDR2 YDEGEE come from the germline V gene. The CDR3 contains 17 residues. The CDR3 is CASGGQGALSSTDTQYF. The CDR3 DNA reads TGTGCCAGCGGAGGACAGGGGGCGCTTTCTAGCACAGATACGCAGTATTTT.

V gene TRBV4-2 combines with J gene TRBJ2-2; 9 nucleotides align to TRBD1. CDR3 length: 16 amino acids. V was clipped by 2 bases and J by 5 bases; unmatched bases: 6. The germline gives CDR1 LGHNA, CDR2 YNFKEQ. The CDR3 reads CASSQPLGTGTGELFF. The CDR3 coding sequence is TGTGCCAGCAGCCAACCGTTGGGGACAGGGACCGGGGAGCTGTTTTTT.

The rearrangement links TRBV6-1 to TRBJ2-6, with 8 bases lining up with TRBD1. V trimming: 4 bases; J trimming: 0 bases; junction bases outside the gene matches: 14. The CDR3 runs to 20 residues. Germline CDR1 reads MNHNS; CDR2 reads SASEGT. The CDR3 DNA sequence: TGTGCCAGCAGTGTACGACAGGGGCGCTCGCGGGGCTCTGGGGCCAACGTCCTGACTTTC. Its protein is CASSVRQGRSRGSGANVLTF.

The chain combines TRBV7-2 with TRBJ1-5; D is perhaps TRBD1 (6 bases). The CDR3 covers 16 residues. Germline CDR1 SGHTA, CDR2 FQGNSA. The germline V and J ends were trimmed by 5 bases and 3 bases, with 17 bases remaining between them. The CDR3 reads CASSPRGGVTNQPQHF. DNA of the CDR3: TGTGCCAGCAGCCCGAGGGGGGGGGTGACCAATCAGCCCCAGCATTTT.

This sequence joins TRBV19 and TRBJ2-1, with 11 bases fitting TRBD2. The CDR3 runs to 15 residues. The J segment lost 9 bases and the V segment lost 5 bases, leaving 9 bases of the junction unmatched. Per germline, CDR1 LNHDA and CDR2 SQIVND (reference sequence). This CDR3 is CASSPASGGTGEQFF. CDR3 DNA sequence: TGTGCCAGTAGTCCCGCTAGCGGGGGGACCGGTGAGCAGTTCTTC.

The chain recombines TRBV11-2 with TRBJ2-6; D may be TRBD1 (6 bases). The CDR3 is 18 amino acids. V dropped 1 base and J dropped 4 bases, with 17 bases sitting between them. CDR1 and CDR2 from the germline V gene are SGHAT and FQNNGV. DNA of the CDR3: TGTGCCAGCAGCTTAGGACAGGTCTGGTCTTCAGGGGCCAACGTCCTGACTTTC. It specifies CASSLGQVWSSGANVLTF.

This clone was observed a handful of times. V is TRBV2 and J is TRBJ1-1; 12 bases fit TRBD1. The CDR3 has 16 residues. Germline-derived CDR1 and CDR2 are SNHLY and FYNNEI. With V trimmed by 6 bases and J by 2 bases, 7 bases remained unmatched. CDR3 nucleotide sequence: TGTGCCAGCAGCGCCGGGACAGGGGGCATCAACACTGAAGCTTTCTTT. Translated, it gives CASSAGTGGINTEAFF.

J is TRBJ1-2 and V is TRBV7-3; D is perhaps TRBD1 (6 bases). The germline V gene encodes CDR1 SGHTA and CDR2 FQGTGA. This CDR3 comprises 16 residues. V shed 0 bases and J shed 0 bases, with 11 bases lying between them. CDR3 loop: CASSLTGGRSNYGYTF. The CDR3 DNA follows: TGTGCCAGCAGCTTAACAGGGGGAAGATCTAACTATGGCTACACCTTC.

The chain is built from TRBV12-3 or TRBV12-4 and TRBJ2-3; D gene unclear. V dropped 2 bases and J dropped 4 bases, with 7 bases sitting between them. This CDR3 region has 13 residues. The CDR3 region has the DNA TGTGCCAGCAGTTTACAGGCCGCAGATACGCAGTATTTT. This encodes CASSLQAADTQYF.